The rows below give T cell receptor beta chains drawn from one sample of a study of T cell responses to AZD1222 COVID-19 vaccine. Libraries were prepared by immunoSEQ multiplex PCR; TCRdb keeps only in-frame clonotypes and omits some of them. The profile shows roughly 200,000 clones, around 90% of them singletons. The sample was peripheral blood, taken 28 days after the second dose of the MenACWY control vaccine. The receptors were gathered from an adult who received the MenACWY meningococcal vaccine as a control. Both conserved end residues are part of each CDR3. D genes are given only for firm matches. Clone size is shown for a subset of rows, as once, few, many or a class of expanded clone.

>NA|TRBV10-3|NA|TRBJ2-2
CAIRPENGELFF
TGTGCCATCAGGCCGGAGAACGGGGAGCTGTTTTTT
>NA|TRBV27|NA|TRBJ1-3
CASSLLSGNTIYF
TGTGCCAGCTCCTTGCTCTCTGGAAACACCATATATTTT
>NA|TRBV7-6|NA|TRBJ1-3
CASSLVAGNTIYF
TGTGCCAGCAGTCTTGTAGCGGGAAACACCATATATTTT
>NA|TRBV7-8|NA|TRBJ1-2
CASSLEEDYGYTF
TGTGCCAGCAGCTTAGAGGAAGACTATGGCTACACCTTC
>NA|TRBV2|NA|TRBJ2-2
CASSAGQATGELFF
TGTGCCAGCAGCGCCGGTCAAGCCACCGGGGAGCTGTTTTTT
>NA|TRBV4-1|NA|TRBJ2-5
CASSQGPLETQYF
TGCGCCAGCAGCCAAGGACCACTAGAGACCCAGTACTTC
>NA|TRBV10-3|NA|TRBJ1-2
CAISSQGNYGYTF
TGTGCCATCAGTTCACAGGGAAACTATGGCTACACCTTC
>NA|TRBV5-1|TRBD2|TRBJ2-1
CASSLEAGGLYNEQFF
TGCGCCAGCAGCTTGGAAGCGGGAGGACTCTACAATGAGCAGTTCTTC
>NA|TRBV5-1|NA|TRBJ1-3
CASSLGPGAGNTIYF
TGCGCCAGCAGCTTGGGGCCAGGGGCTGGAAACACCATATATTTT
>NA|TRBV3-1/TRBV3-2|TRBD2|TRBJ2-3
CASSQEGPSGGQYF
TGTGCCAGCAGCCAAGAGGGGCCTAGCGGGGGGCAGTATTTT
>NA|TRBV23-1|NA|TRBJ1-1
CASSQSGSRSKNTEAFF
TGCGCCAGCAGTCAATCAGGGAGCAGAAGCAAGAACACTGAAGCTTTCTTT
>NA|TRBV7-2|NA|TRBJ2-7
CASSLVVRATYEQYF
TGTGCCAGCAGCTTAGTGGTGCGGGCCACCTACGAGCAGTACTTC
>NA|TRBV6-5|TRBD2|TRBJ2-7
CAGGDYLHEQYF
TGTGCCGGGGGGGACTACCTGCACGAGCAGTACTTC
>NA|TRBV5-1|NA|TRBJ1-3
CASSLEPGRSGNTIYF
TGCGCCAGCAGCTTGGAGCCAGGGCGCTCTGGAAACACCATATATTTT
>NA|TRBV27|TRBD1|TRBJ2-1
CASSSFRDRIDEQFF
TGTGCCAGCAGTTCCTTCCGGGACAGGATCGATGAGCAGTTCTTC
>NA|TRBV5-1|NA|TRBJ2-7
CASSLMGSSYEQYF
TGCGCCAGCTCCTTGATGGGCAGCTCCTACGAGCAGTACTTC
>NA|TRBV28|NA|TRBJ2-1
CASSSRKASSYNEQFF
TGTGCCAGCAGTTCGAGAAAAGCGAGCTCCTACAATGAGCAGTTCTTC
>NA|TRBV7-3|NA|TRBJ1-2
CASSLGPNYGYTF
TGTGCCAGCAGCTTGGGGCCAAACTATGGCTACACCTTC
>NA|TRBV10-3|TRBD1|TRBJ1-3
CAISDSLPDRVGHTIYF
TGTGCCATCAGTGATTCACTTCCGGACAGGGTAGGGCACACCATATATTTT
>NA|TRBV28|TRBD1|TRBJ1-2
CASSLPNEGQGNGYTF
TGTGCCAGCAGTTTACCCAACGAGGGACAGGGGAATGGCTACACCTTC
>NA|TRBV12-5|TRBD1|TRBJ1-2
CASGLARDRHYGYTF
TGTGCTAGTGGTTTGGCACGGGACAGGCACTATGGCTACACCTTC
>NA|TRBV10-3|TRBD1|TRBJ2-7
CAISWTGGDANEQYF
TGTGCCATCAGTTGGACAGGGGGCGATGCCAACGAGCAGTACTTC
>NA|TRBV30|NA|TRBJ1-2
CAWLWGGYTF
TGTGCCTGGCTGTGGGGAGGCTACACCTTC
>NA|TRBV19|TRBD2|TRBJ2-7
CASSQGLAGDYEQYF
TGTGCCAGTAGCCAAGGACTAGCTGGAGACTACGAGCAGTACTTC
>NA|TRBV30|NA|TRBJ1-1
CAWSVQMNTEAFF
TGTGCCTGGAGTGTACAGATGAACACTGAAGCTTTCTTT
>NA|TRBV11-3|NA|TRBJ2-5
CASSFPLQGIGETQYF
TGTGCCAGCAGCTTCCCCCTACAGGGAATCGGGGAGACCCAGTACTTC
>once|TRBV2|TRBD2|TRBJ2-7
CASNPSKASGSYEQYF
TGTGCCAGCAACCCTTCAAAGGCTAGCGGGAGCTACGAGCAGTACTTC
>NA|TRBV3-1/TRBV3-2|TRBD1|TRBJ1-2
CASSQDRTGVYGYTF
TGTGCCAGCAGCCAGGACCGGACAGGAGTCTATGGCTACACCTTC